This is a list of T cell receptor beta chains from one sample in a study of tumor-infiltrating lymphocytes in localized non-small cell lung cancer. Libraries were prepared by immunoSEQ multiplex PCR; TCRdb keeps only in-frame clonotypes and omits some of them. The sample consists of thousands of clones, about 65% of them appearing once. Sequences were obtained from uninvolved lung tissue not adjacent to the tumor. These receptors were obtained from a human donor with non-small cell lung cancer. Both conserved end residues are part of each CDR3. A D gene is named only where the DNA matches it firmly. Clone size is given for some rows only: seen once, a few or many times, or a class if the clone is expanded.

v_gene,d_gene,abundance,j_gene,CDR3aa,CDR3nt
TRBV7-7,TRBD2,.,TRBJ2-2,CASSPTDVSGGAGELFF,TGTGCCAGCAGCCCTACCGATGTTAGCGGGGGGGCCGGGGAGCTGTTTTTT
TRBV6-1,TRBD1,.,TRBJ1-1,CASSDRDRGGTEAFF,TGTGCCAGCAGTGACCGGGACAGGGGTGGTACTGAAGCTTTCTTT
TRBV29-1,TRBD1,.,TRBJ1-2,CSVETDRGLTNYGYTF,TGCAGCGTTGAGACGGACAGGGGACTAACGAACTATGGCTACACCTTC
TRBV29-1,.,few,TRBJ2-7,CSVLGQTSSYEQYF,TGCAGCGTTTTAGGACAGACCTCCTCCTACGAGCAGTACTTC
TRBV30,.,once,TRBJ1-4,CAWARGGGPNEKLFF,TGTGCCTGGGCCCGAGGAGGGGGTCCTAATGAAAAACTGTTTTTT
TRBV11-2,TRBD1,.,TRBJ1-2,CASSPSGDRGLWGYTF,TGTGCCAGCAGCCCCTCAGGCGACAGGGGGCTATGGGGCTACACCTTC
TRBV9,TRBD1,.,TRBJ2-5,CASSLGQGMWETQYF,TGTGCCAGCAGCCTGGGACAGGGAATGTGGGAGACCCAGTACTTC
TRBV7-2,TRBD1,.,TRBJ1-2,CASSLTSRTGQSSNYGYTF,TGTGCCAGCAGCTTAACGTCAAGGACAGGGCAATCTTCTAACTATGGCTACACCTTC
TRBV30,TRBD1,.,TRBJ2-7,CASSRGRYEQYF,TGTGCCTCTTCCAGGGGGAGATACGAGCAGTACTTC
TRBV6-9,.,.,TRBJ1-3,CASTPEGDSGNTIYF,TGTGCCAGCACCCCTGAGGGGGACTCTGGAAACACCATATATTTT
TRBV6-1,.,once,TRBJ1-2,CASREGIQWTYGYTF,TGTGCCAGCAGAGAGGGAATACAGTGGACCTATGGCTACACCTTC
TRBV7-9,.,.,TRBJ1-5,CASSSGGAGQPQHF,TGTGCCAGCAGCTCGGGGGGGGCAGGTCAGCCCCAGCATTTT
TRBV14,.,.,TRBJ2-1,CASSQRGYSLNEQFF,TGTGCCAGCAGCCAAAGGGGTTATTCGCTCAATGAGCAGTTCTTC
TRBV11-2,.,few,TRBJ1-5,CASRSVDSLVNQPQHF,TGTGCCAGCAGGTCAGTCGACAGTTTAGTCAATCAGCCCCAGCATTTT
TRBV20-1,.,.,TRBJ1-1,CSARGQGAAFF,TGCAGTGCTAGGGGGCAGGGAGCAGCTTTCTTT
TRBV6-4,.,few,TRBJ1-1,CASSAGTEAFF,TGTGCCAGCAGTGCAGGCACTGAAGCTTTCTTT
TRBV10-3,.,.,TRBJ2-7,CAIRGGLSYEQYF,TGTGCCATCAGGGGGGGGCTCTCCTACGAGCAGTACTTC